The rows below give T cell receptor beta chains drawn from one sample of a study of OX40 agonist ivuxolimab in advanced cancers. Measured with immunoSEQ multiplex PCR; TCRdb has only the in-frame clones, and not every one. The sample has about 35,000 clones, under 85% seen once; the top ten hold roughly 13%. The sample was CD4+ or CD8+ T cells sorted from blood, taken in a trial of the OX40 agonist ivuxolimab. These receptors were collected from an adult with an advanced solid tumor such as melanoma, head and neck, liver or kidney cancer. Each CDR3 is given with its conserved first and last residue. Each record gives: V gene, clone size, J gene, D gene, CDR3 length, CDR3 protein, CDR3 DNA. The D gene is left open where the match is weak. The size entry is marked missing in some rows and otherwise reads once, few, many or a size class.

TRBV15,.,TRBJ2-1,TRBD2,14,CATSSRGGYNEQFF,TGTGCCACCAGCAGTCGCGGGGGCTACAATGAGCAGTTCTTC
TRBV4-1,.,TRBJ1-2,TRBD1,16,CASSLRDRGESYGYTF,TGCGCCAGCAGCCTGCGGGACAGGGGAGAGAGCTATGGCTACACCTTC
TRBV11-2,.,TRBJ1-2,.,14,CASSLVSGNYGYTF,TGTGCCAGCAGCTTAGTTAGCGGCAACTATGGCTACACCTTC
TRBV5-4,.,TRBJ2-3,.,13,CASSLRSTDTQYF,TGTGCCAGCAGCTTAAGGAGCACAGATACGCAGTATTTT
TRBV19,once,TRBJ2-1,TRBD1,17,CASSMGTGGWSYNEQFF,TGTGCCAGTAGTATGGGGACAGGGGGCTGGTCCTACAATGAGCAGTTCTTC
TRBV2,.,TRBJ2-7,.,11,CASSRYYEQYF,TGTGCCAGCAGCCGCTACTACGAGCAGTACTTC
TRBV18,.,TRBJ2-2,TRBD2,16,CASSPGGLDFTGELFF,TGTGCCAGCTCACCAGGGGGACTAGATTTCACCGGGGAGCTGTTTTTT
TRBV7-3,.,TRBJ2-2,.,14,CASSSQEEIGELFF,TGTGCCAGCAGCTCCCAGGAAGAGATCGGGGAGCTGTTTTTT
TRBV7-9,.,TRBJ1-3,.,17,CASSMQGGPSSGNTIYF,TGTGCCAGCAGCATGCAAGGGGGGCCAAGCTCTGGAAACACCATATATTTT
TRBV13,few,TRBJ2-7,TRBD2,14,CASSFRGGAHEQYF,TGTGCCAGCAGCTTCCGCGGGGGGGCCCACGAGCAGTACTTC
TRBV27,.,TRBJ1-5,.,13,CASSPRSNQPQHF,TGTGCCAGCAGTCCCAGGTCCAATCAGCCCCAGCATTTT
TRBV5-4,.,TRBJ2-3,.,14,CASSLAPNTDTQYF,TGTGCCAGCAGCTTGGCCCCCAACACAGATACGCAGTATTTT
TRBV7-9,.,TRBJ1-1,TRBD1,15,CASSQQGQGNAEAFF,TGTGCCAGCAGCCAACAGGGACAGGGGAACGCTGAAGCTTTCTTT
TRBV28,few,TRBJ1-3,.,15,CASSLNVYSGNTIYF,TGTGCCAGCAGTTTAAACGTCTACTCTGGAAACACCATATATTTT
TRBV2,.,TRBJ1-3,.,13,CASRRTLGNTIYF,TGTGCCAGCAGGAGGACACTGGGGAACACCATATATTTT
TRBV15,.,TRBJ1-5,TRBD1,18,CATSALGQGGSGNQPQHF,TGTGCCACCAGTGCTTTGGGACAGGGGGGATCGGGCAATCAGCCCCAGCATTTT
TRBV30,few,TRBJ2-7,TRBD2,16,CAWKGTGLERSYEQYF,TGTGCCTGGAAAGGGACGGGACTAGAACGTTCCTACGAGCAGTACTTC
TRBV6-1,.,TRBJ2-7,TRBD1,15,CASTPTGTGSYEQYF,TGTGCCAGCACACCCACGGGGACAGGGTCCTACGAGCAGTACTTC
TRBV5-6,.,TRBJ1-4,.,15,CASSLISMSNEKLFF,TGTGCCAGCAGCTTGATATCAATGAGTAATGAAAAACTGTTTTTT
TRBV11-2,.,TRBJ2-7,TRBD2,15,CASSSDLAGGYEQYF,TGTGCCAGCAGCTCCGATTTAGCGGGAGGCTACGAGCAGTACTTC
TRBV6-5,.,TRBJ1-2,.,13,CASRDTRSYGYTF,TGTGCCAGCAGGGACACCAGATCCTATGGCTACACCTTC
TRBV19,few,TRBJ1-2,.,15,CASTFRGQINYGYTF,TGTGCCAGTACCTTCCGTGGGCAGATTAACTATGGCTACACCTTC
TRBV19,.,TRBJ2-2,.,14,CASSATGGSGELFF,TGTGCCAGTAGTGCGACAGGAGGATCCGGGGAGCTGTTTTTT
TRBV18,.,TRBJ2-5,.,12,CASSLYQETQYF,TGTGCCAGCTCCCTGTACCAAGAGACCCAGTACTTC
TRBV7-9,few,TRBJ2-7,.,12,CASSLTGPEQYF,TGTGCCAGCAGCCTTACGGGGCCCGAGCAGTACTTC
TRBV27,.,TRBJ1-5,.,14,CASSWAASNQPQHF,TGTGCCAGCAGTTGGGCAGCTAGCAATCAGCCCCAGCATTTT
TRBV27,.,TRBJ2-5,.,14,CASSFDSSGETQYF,TGTGCCAGCAGTTTCGACAGTTCGGGGGAGACCCAGTACTTC
TRBV11-2,.,TRBJ2-7,TRBD1,15,CASSSNRDRGYEQYF,TGTGCCAGCAGCTCCAACCGTGACAGGGGCTACGAGCAGTACTTC
TRBV7-2,.,TRBJ2-1,.,14,CASSLNRGDNEQFF,TGTGCCAGCAGCTTAAATCGCGGGGACAATGAGCAGTTCTTC
TRBV30,.,TRBJ2-6,.,17,CAWSSGDLGSGANVLTF,TGTGCCTGGAGTTCTGGGGACTTAGGATCTGGGGCCAACGTCCTGACTTTC
TRBV5-1,.,TRBJ2-2,.,17,CASSLGDRRMNTGELFF,TGCGCCAGCAGCTTGGGCGACAGAAGAATGAACACCGGGGAGCTGTTTTTT
TRBV18,.,TRBJ2-7,.,13,CASSPVQSYEQYF,TGTGCCAGCTCACCGGTGCAGTCCTACGAGCAGTACTTC
TRBV29-1,.,TRBJ1-1,TRBD1,12,CSTGQGDTEAFF,TGCAGCACTGGACAGGGAGACACTGAAGCTTTCTTT
TRBV6-6,.,TRBJ1-5,TRBD1,15,CASSRTGENFQPQHF,TGTGCCAGCAGTCGGACAGGGGAGAACTTTCAGCCCCAGCATTTT
TRBV5-1,once,TRBJ2-5,TRBD1,14,CASMRRDRPETQYF,TGCGCCAGCATGAGGCGGGACAGGCCAGAGACCCAGTACTTC
TRBV5-1,.,TRBJ2-3,.,15,CASSLEGLTTDTQYF,TGCGCCAGCAGCTTGGAAGGACTCACTACAGATACGCAGTATTTT
TRBV19,.,TRBJ2-3,TRBD1,17,CASSLLTGQVTTDTQYF,TGTGCCAGTAGTCTGCTAACCGGACAGGTGACCACAGATACGCAGTATTTT
TRBV19,.,TRBJ2-7,.,13,CASSPRDTDEQYF,TGTGCCAGTAGTCCCAGGGATACCGACGAGCAGTACTTC